This T cell receptor (beta chain) was profiled in a study of tumor-infiltrating lymphocytes in primary liver carcinoma. Overall study context: Tumors were staged T1-T3 N0M0 and measured about 4 to 11 cm across.

The CDR3 sequence is 15 residues long. Germline-derived CDR1 and CDR2 are SQVTM and ANQGSEA. V dropped 4 bases and J dropped 4; count of bases not matched to a gene: 10. For each extraction, RNA and DNA were obtained together from 20-30 mg of unsorted bulk tissue. Making TCR beta cDNA involved approximately 510 ng total RNA and a constant-region primer. Three nested multiplex PCR rounds, a slightly modified ARM-PCR, produced the libraries for TCR beta. A C-beta reverse primer and TRBV1-TRBV30 forward primers served in each of the first two PCR rounds, at about 10 cycles apiece. A single record per CDR3 protein comes from TCRdb applying MiXCR to the multiplex PCR reads. This sample has about 78,000 distinct CDR3 sequences, with approximately 74% found just once.

The chain carries TRBV29-1 and TRBJ2-3; 8 bases are a match to TRBD1. The sequence came from a man in his forties with primary liver carcinoma and hepatitis B virus infection. Sequenced material: liver tumor tissue from sampling region 4. Subset indicated: tumor region T4, right-lateral pole. The CDR3 spells CSVGSGGSRSDTQYF. Here the CDR3 DNA reads TGCAGCGTTGGGTCAGGGGGCAGTCGGTCAGATACGCAGTATTTT.